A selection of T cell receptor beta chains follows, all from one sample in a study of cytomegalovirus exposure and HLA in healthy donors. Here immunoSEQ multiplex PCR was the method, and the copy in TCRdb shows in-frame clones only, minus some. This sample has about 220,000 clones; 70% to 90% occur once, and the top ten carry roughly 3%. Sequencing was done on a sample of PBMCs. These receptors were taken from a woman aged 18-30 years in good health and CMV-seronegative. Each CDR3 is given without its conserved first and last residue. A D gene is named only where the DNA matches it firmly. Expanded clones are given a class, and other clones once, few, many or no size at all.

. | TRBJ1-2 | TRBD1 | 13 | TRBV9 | ASSVGGTANYGYT
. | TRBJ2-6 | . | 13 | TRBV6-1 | ASINRASGANVLT
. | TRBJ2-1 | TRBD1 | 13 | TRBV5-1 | ASSFSRDSDFGQF
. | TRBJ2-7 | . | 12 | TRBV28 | ASSLDRNSYEQY
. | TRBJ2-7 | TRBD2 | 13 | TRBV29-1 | SVAHRAGGSYEQY
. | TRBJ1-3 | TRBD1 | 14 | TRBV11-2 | ASSSPRGAAGNTIY
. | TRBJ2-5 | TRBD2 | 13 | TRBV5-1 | ASSLLSGSQETQY
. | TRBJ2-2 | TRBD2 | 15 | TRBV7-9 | ASSTTSGRARTGELF
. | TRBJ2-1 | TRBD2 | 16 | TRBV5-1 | ASSLRLAGAGWGNEQF
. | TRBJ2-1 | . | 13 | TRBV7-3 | ATAIRGTSYNEQF
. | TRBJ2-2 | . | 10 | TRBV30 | AWDSLTGELF
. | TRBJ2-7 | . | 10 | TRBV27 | ASKVSRGEQY
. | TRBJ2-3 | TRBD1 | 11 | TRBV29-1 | SVARQGTDTQY
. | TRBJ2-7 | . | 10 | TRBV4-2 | ASSQDRREQY
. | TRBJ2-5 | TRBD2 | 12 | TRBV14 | ASSQGLAGETQY
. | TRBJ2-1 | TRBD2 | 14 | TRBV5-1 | ASSLSIQRGPNEQF
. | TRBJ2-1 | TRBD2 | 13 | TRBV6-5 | ASTLTGLGQYEQF
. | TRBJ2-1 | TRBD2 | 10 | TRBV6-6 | ASSPSGLEQF
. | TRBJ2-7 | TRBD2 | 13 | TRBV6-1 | ASSSTSGSPYEQY
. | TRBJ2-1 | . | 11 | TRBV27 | ASSLSYYNEQF
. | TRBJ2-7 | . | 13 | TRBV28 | ASSLGQGNSYEQY
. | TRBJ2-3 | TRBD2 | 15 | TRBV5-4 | ASSSGLAGGPTDTQY
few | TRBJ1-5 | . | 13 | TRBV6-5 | ASSYSSRALGPQH
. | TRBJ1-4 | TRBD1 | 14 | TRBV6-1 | ASSEGVGQGYEKLF
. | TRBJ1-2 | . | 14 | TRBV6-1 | ASSEWGGRGGNGYT
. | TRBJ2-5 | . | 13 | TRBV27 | ASSTGVYGQETQY
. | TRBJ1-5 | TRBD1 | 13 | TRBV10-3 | AISEETGGNQPQH
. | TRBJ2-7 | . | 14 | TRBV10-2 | ASSGGWGPSLYEQY
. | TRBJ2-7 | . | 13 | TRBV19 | ASSIDAEFSYEQY
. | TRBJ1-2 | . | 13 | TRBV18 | ASSPPAGVGYGYT
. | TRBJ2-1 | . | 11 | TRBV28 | ASSPEPNYEQF
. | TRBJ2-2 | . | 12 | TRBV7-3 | ASSPGGNTGELF
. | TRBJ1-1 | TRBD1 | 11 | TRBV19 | ASSIAGGTEAF
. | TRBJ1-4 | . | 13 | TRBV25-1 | ASSAGGGSNEKLF
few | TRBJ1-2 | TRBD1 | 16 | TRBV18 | ASSPRTGGRTANYGYT
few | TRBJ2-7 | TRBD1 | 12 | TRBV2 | ASRRQGATYEQY
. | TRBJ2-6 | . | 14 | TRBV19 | ASSIQTGSGANVLT
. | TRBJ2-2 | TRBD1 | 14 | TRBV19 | ASIPPGQGATGELF
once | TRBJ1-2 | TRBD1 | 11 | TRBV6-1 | ASTQRDRESYT
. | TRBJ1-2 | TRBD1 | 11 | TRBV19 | ASSIQGALGYT